This is a list of T cell receptor beta chains from one sample in a study of cytomegalovirus exposure and HLA in healthy donors. Repertoires were generated with immunoSEQ multiplex PCR, while TCRdb's copy carries only in-frame clones and drops some. The data show around 130,000 clones, with approximately 80% seen just once and roughly 4% held by the top ten. The sample was PBMCs. These TCRs come from a woman aged 40 to 50 in good health and CMV-seronegative. Each CDR3 is given with its conserved first and last residue. The order of the fields is V gene, J gene, clone size, D gene, CDR3 protein, CDR3 DNA. D genes are given only for firm matches. Clone size is not always given. Where it is, it says once, few, many or a class for expanded clones.

V gene: TRBV18; J gene: TRBJ1-2; clone size: -; D gene: -; CDR3 protein: CASSQSGRNYGYTF; CDR3 DNA: TGTGCCAGCTCACAGAGTGGGCGTAACTATGGCTACACCTTC
V gene: TRBV15; J gene: TRBJ1-2; clone size: -; D gene: -; CDR3 protein: CATSREGGGRTPGGYPF; CDR3 DNA: TGTGCCACCAGCAGAGAAGGGGGGGGCAGGACCCCTGGAGGCTACCCCTTC
V gene: TRBV5-4; J gene: TRBJ2-3; clone size: -; D gene: TRBD2; CDR3 protein: CASSLPASGGRDTQYF; CDR3 DNA: TGTGCCAGCAGCTTGCCGGCTAGCGGGGGGAGGGATACGCAGTATTTT
V gene: TRBV27; J gene: TRBJ1-3; clone size: -; D gene: TRBD1; CDR3 protein: CAGPPSGTGGCSGNTIYF; CDR3 DNA: TGTGCCGGGCCGCCCTCCGGGACAGGGGGCTGCTCTGGAAACACCATATATTTT
V gene: TRBV5-1; J gene: TRBJ2-5; clone size: -; D gene: TRBD1; CDR3 protein: CASSSGTGQETQYF; CDR3 DNA: TGCGCCAGCAGCTCCGGGACAGGGCAAGAGACCCAGTACTTC
V gene: TRBV6-5; J gene: TRBJ2-1; clone size: -; D gene: -; CDR3 protein: CASRDRINEQFF; CDR3 DNA: TGTGCCAGCAGGGACAGAATCAATGAGCAGTTCTTC
V gene: TRBV7-9; J gene: TRBJ2-3; clone size: -; D gene: TRBD2; CDR3 protein: CASSLESGGYTQYF; CDR3 DNA: TGTGCCAGCAGCTTAGAGTCGGGGGGATATACGCAGTATTTT
V gene: TRBV4-3; J gene: TRBJ2-7; clone size: few; D gene: TRBD1; CDR3 protein: CASSLGQGRYEQYF; CDR3 DNA: TGCGCCAGCAGCCTTGGACAGGGTCGGTACGAGCAGTACTTC
V gene: TRBV19; J gene: TRBJ1-1; clone size: -; D gene: TRBD1; CDR3 protein: CAIQGDTEAFF; CDR3 DNA: TGTGCCATCCAGGGGGACACTGAAGCTTTCTTT
V gene: TRBV27; J gene: TRBJ2-7; clone size: -; D gene: -; CDR3 protein: CASSLQGPYEQYF; CDR3 DNA: TGTGCCAGCAGTTTACAGGGCCCCTACGAGCAGTACTTC
V gene: TRBV5-1; J gene: TRBJ1-4; clone size: -; D gene: -; CDR3 protein: CASSFDETDPNEKLFF; CDR3 DNA: TGCGCCAGCAGCTTCGACGAGACAGATCCTAATGAAAAACTGTTTTTT
V gene: TRBV27; J gene: TRBJ1-4; clone size: -; D gene: -; CDR3 protein: CASSLWRNEKLFF; CDR3 DNA: TGTGCCAGCAGTTTATGGAGGAATGAAAAACTGTTTTTT
V gene: TRBV6-6; J gene: TRBJ1-4; clone size: -; D gene: -; CDR3 protein: CASSYRSGFEKLFF; CDR3 DNA: TGTGCCAGCAGTTACAGGTCAGGGTTCGAAAAACTGTTTTTT
V gene: TRBV6-5; J gene: TRBJ2-2; clone size: -; D gene: -; CDR3 protein: CASRPSGFGELFF; CDR3 DNA: TGTGCCAGCAGACCCAGCGGGTTCGGGGAGCTGTTTTTT
V gene: TRBV10-3; J gene: TRBJ1-2; clone size: -; D gene: -; CDR3 protein: CAISEYQGSNGYTF; CDR3 DNA: TGTGCCATCAGTGAGTATCAAGGGAGCAATGGCTACACCTTC
V gene: TRBV28; J gene: TRBJ2-7; clone size: -; D gene: -; CDR3 protein: CASSFRFSLGGYF; CDR3 DNA: TGTGCCAGCAGTTTTCGTTTTAGTCTTGGAGGATACTTC
V gene: TRBV9; J gene: TRBJ1-1; clone size: once; D gene: TRBD1; CDR3 protein: CASSSRQGNTEAFF; CDR3 DNA: TGTGCCAGCAGCTCCCGACAGGGAAACACTGAAGCTTTCTTT
V gene: TRBV6-1; J gene: TRBJ1-5; clone size: -; D gene: -; CDR3 protein: CASSEFQGSGNQPQHF; CDR3 DNA: TGTGCCAGCAGTGAATTTCAGGGCAGCGGCAATCAGCCCCAGCATTTT
V gene: TRBV18; J gene: TRBJ2-7; clone size: -; D gene: TRBD1; CDR3 protein: CASSQRTGGYEQYF; CDR3 DNA: TGTGCCAGCTCACAACGGACAGGGGGCTACGAGCAGTACTTC
V gene: TRBV27; J gene: TRBJ1-4; clone size: -; D gene: -; CDR3 protein: CASGWSNEKLFF; CDR3 DNA: TGTGCCAGCGGTTGGAGTAATGAAAAACTGTTTTTT
V gene: TRBV28; J gene: TRBJ2-7; clone size: -; D gene: TRBD1; CDR3 protein: CASSLPTGAYEQYF; CDR3 DNA: TGTGCCAGCAGTCTCCCGACAGGGGCCTACGAGCAGTACTTC
V gene: TRBV28; J gene: TRBJ2-3; clone size: -; D gene: TRBD2; CDR3 protein: CASSSLAGSTDTQYF; CDR3 DNA: TGTGCCAGCAGTTCGTTAGCGGGTAGCACAGATACGCAGTATTTT
V gene: TRBV28; J gene: TRBJ1-5; clone size: -; D gene: -; CDR3 protein: CASFGRGRRGGNQPQHF; CDR3 DNA: TGTGCCAGCTTCGGACGAGGGCGCCGGGGGGGCAATCAGCCCCAGCATTTT
V gene: TRBV2; J gene: TRBJ2-7; clone size: -; D gene: -; CDR3 protein: CASSHKLTGYEQYF; CDR3 DNA: TGTGCCAGCAGCCATAAATTGACAGGTTACGAGCAGTACTTC
V gene: TRBV9; J gene: TRBJ2-5; clone size: -; D gene: TRBD2; CDR3 protein: CASSVDVAGGEKETQYF; CDR3 DNA: TGTGCCAGCAGCGTAGATGTAGCGGGAGGGGAAAAAGAGACCCAGTACTTC
V gene: TRBV27; J gene: TRBJ1-2; clone size: -; D gene: TRBD1; CDR3 protein: CASSLRPRDRGHGYTF; CDR3 DNA: TGTGCCAGCAGTTTACGCCCGCGGGACAGGGGGCACGGCTACACCTTC
V gene: TRBV4-1; J gene: TRBJ1-1; clone size: -; D gene: -; CDR3 protein: CASSPAGQLNTEAFF; CDR3 DNA: TGCGCCAGCAGCCCAGCAGGACAGCTGAACACTGAAGCTTTCTTT
V gene: TRBV4-3; J gene: TRBJ2-4; clone size: -; D gene: -; CDR3 protein: CASSQDPVAKNIQYF; CDR3 DNA: TGCGCCAGCAGCCAAGACCCGGTAGCCAAAAACATTCAGTACTTC
V gene: TRBV5-1; J gene: TRBJ1-2; clone size: -; D gene: -; CDR3 protein: CASSLGGRESLGGYTF; CDR3 DNA: TGCGCCAGCAGCCTCGGAGGGAGGGAATCTTTGGGTGGCTACACCTTC
V gene: TRBV29-1; J gene: TRBJ2-5; clone size: few; D gene: TRBD2; CDR3 protein: CSAQGVAGGETQYF; CDR3 DNA: TGCAGCGCCCAAGGGGTGGCGGGAGGGGAGACCCAGTACTTC
V gene: TRBV19; J gene: TRBJ2-3; clone size: few; D gene: -; CDR3 protein: CASSIGQADTQYF; CDR3 DNA: TGTGCCAGTAGTATAGGTCAAGCTGATACGCAGTATTTT
V gene: TRBV5-4; J gene: TRBJ1-1; clone size: -; D gene: -; CDR3 protein: CASSFGRNTEAFF; CDR3 DNA: TGTGCCAGCAGCTTCGGGAGGAACACTGAAGCTTTCTTT
V gene: TRBV6-5; J gene: TRBJ2-1; clone size: -; D gene: -; CDR3 protein: CASSYVLAAYNEQFF; CDR3 DNA: TGTGCCAGCAGTTACGTCCTAGCCGCTTACAATGAGCAGTTCTTC
V gene: TRBV7-2; J gene: TRBJ1-5; clone size: -; D gene: -; CDR3 protein: CASSPEVKPNQPQHF; CDR3 DNA: TGTGCCAGCAGCCCCGAGGTCAAACCGAATCAGCCCCAGCATTTT
V gene: TRBV28; J gene: TRBJ1-5; clone size: few; D gene: -; CDR3 protein: CGTGDRNQPQHF; CDR3 DNA: TGTGGGACTGGGGATAGGAATCAGCCCCAGCATTTT
V gene: TRBV4-1; J gene: TRBJ2-1; clone size: -; D gene: TRBD2; CDR3 protein: CASSLSGASGGYNEQFF; CDR3 DNA: TGCGCCAGCAGCCTCTCCGGGGCTAGCGGGGGCTACAATGAGCAGTTCTTC
V gene: TRBV12-5; J gene: TRBJ2-7; clone size: -; D gene: TRBD2; CDR3 protein: CASGLTSGGEQYF; CDR3 DNA: TGTGCTAGTGGTTTGACTAGCGGGGGCGAGCAGTACTTC
V gene: TRBV19; J gene: TRBJ2-2; clone size: few; D gene: -; CDR3 protein: CASSISGAGSNTGELFF; CDR3 DNA: TGTGCCAGTAGTATTTCAGGGGCGGGCTCGAACACCGGGGAGCTGTTTTTT
V gene: TRBV27; J gene: TRBJ2-7; clone size: -; D gene: TRBD1; CDR3 protein: CASSSTGVSYEQYF; CDR3 DNA: TGTGCCAGCAGTTCGACAGGGGTCTCCTACGAGCAGTACTTC
V gene: TRBV5-6; J gene: TRBJ2-7; clone size: -; D gene: -; CDR3 protein: CASSFFTSSYEQYF; CDR3 DNA: TGTGCCAGCAGCTTCTTTACTAGCTCCTACGAGCAGTACTTC
V gene: TRBV7-2; J gene: TRBJ2-2; clone size: -; D gene: TRBD2; CDR3 protein: CASSSQLAGAGELFF; CDR3 DNA: TGTGCCAGCAGCTCCCAACTAGCGGGGGCCGGGGAGCTGTTTTTT
V gene: TRBV5-1; J gene: TRBJ2-7; clone size: -; D gene: TRBD1; CDR3 protein: CPSSLAGTGGYEQYF; CDR3 DNA: TGCCCCAGCAGCTTGGCTGGGACAGGGGGCTACGAGCAGTACTTC
V gene: TRBV7-2; J gene: TRBJ2-5; clone size: -; D gene: TRBD2; CDR3 protein: CASSPGLAAGETQYF; CDR3 DNA: TGTGCCAGCAGCCCGGGACTAGCGGCCGGGGAGACCCAGTACTTC
V gene: TRBV29-1; J gene: TRBJ1-1; clone size: -; D gene: TRBD1; CDR3 protein: CSVRGQGGTEAFF; CDR3 DNA: TGCAGCGTGCGAGGACAGGGTGGTACTGAAGCTTTCTTT
V gene: TRBV6-4; J gene: TRBJ2-1; clone size: -; D gene: TRBD1; CDR3 protein: CASSDRTGFHEQFF; CDR3 DNA: TGTGCCAGCAGTGACCGGACAGGTTTCCATGAGCAGTTCTTC
V gene: TRBV27; J gene: TRBJ1-5; clone size: once; D gene: TRBD1; CDR3 protein: CASKTGTGGSFQPQHF; CDR3 DNA: TGTGCCAGCAAAACCGGGACAGGGGGCTCCTTTCAGCCCCAGCATTTT
V gene: TRBV19; J gene: TRBJ1-1; clone size: -; D gene: -; CDR3 protein: CASSIQGGVHTEAFF; CDR3 DNA: TGTGCCAGTAGTATCCAGGGAGGGGTACACACTGAAGCTTTCTTT
V gene: TRBV10-3; J gene: TRBJ1-4; clone size: -; D gene: TRBD1; CDR3 protein: CAISEGTGLTNEKLFF; CDR3 DNA: TGTGCCATCAGTGAAGGGACAGGGCTCACTAATGAAAAACTGTTTTTT
V gene: TRBV5-6; J gene: TRBJ2-5; clone size: -; D gene: TRBD1; CDR3 protein: CASSWGQNQETQYF; CDR3 DNA: TGTGCCAGCAGCTGGGGACAGAACCAAGAGACCCAGTACTTC
V gene: TRBV2; J gene: TRBJ1-1; clone size: few; D gene: -; CDR3 protein: CASRGLGGRAEAFF; CDR3 DNA: TGTGCCAGCAGGGGATTGGGGGGGCGGGCTGAAGCTTTCTTT
V gene: TRBV7-6; J gene: TRBJ2-5; clone size: -; D gene: TRBD2; CDR3 protein: CASSLYGGGEETQYF; CDR3 DNA: TGTGCCAGCAGCTTATATGGCGGGGGAGAAGAGACCCAGTACTTC
V gene: TRBV4-3; J gene: TRBJ2-2; clone size: -; D gene: -; CDR3 protein: CASSQHPSANTGELFF; CDR3 DNA: TGCGCCAGCAGCCAACATCCCAGCGCCAACACCGGGGAGCTGTTTTTT
V gene: TRBV19; J gene: TRBJ1-2; clone size: few; D gene: -; CDR3 protein: CASSIGAGRYTF; CDR3 DNA: TGTGCCAGTAGTATCGGAGCAGGGCGCTACACCTTC
V gene: TRBV19; J gene: TRBJ2-3; clone size: -; D gene: TRBD1; CDR3 protein: CASSMFDRVGDTQYF; CDR3 DNA: TGTGCCAGTAGTATGTTTGACAGGGTGGGAGATACGCAGTATTTT
V gene: TRBV2; J gene: TRBJ2-4; clone size: -; D gene: TRBD2; CDR3 protein: CASGGSSGRAWNIQYF; CDR3 DNA: TGTGCCAGCGGTGGGTCTAGCGGGAGGGCCTGGAACATTCAGTACTTC